This T cell receptor beta chain is from a study of cytomegalovirus exposure and HLA in healthy donors (dated by TCRdb to about 2017). Regarding the study in general: An earlier analysis of 550 to 700 of the donors reported 250 to 300 Gb of sequence data and roughly 100 million unique TCR beta sequences from approximately 180 million T cells. Approximately 330 gigabases of sequencing data and 91 million or so unique TCR sequences made up an early release that covered over 550 HLA-typed donors. Of the roughly 410 genotyped donors, 81% were placed in the genetic ancestry cluster associated with self-reported Caucasian donors. The study aimed to test whether cataloging public T cell receptors could reveal signatures of past pathogen exposure. The T cell repertoires of 666 subjects were profiled by immunosequencing and related to cytomegalovirus serostatus. Besides the first cohort of roughly 660 subjects, a separate validation cohort made up of roughly 120 different subjects was used. High-throughput TCR immunosequencing, statistical association of individual TCRs with disease status, and machine learning were combined to predict cytomegalovirus infection status. To study patterns of TCR occurrence, a later analysis re-analyzed previously published TCR beta repertoires from several hundred donors and added high-resolution HLA genotyping. Rather than using new phenotypic data, the later analysis identified candidate immune exposures from TCR beta sequences and from how often those sequences occurred across donors. An earlier analysis of some 500 of the donors applied high-throughput TCR beta sequencing to assess whether each TCR beta V gene segment acted as functional or pseudogenic. Donor age, sex, ethnicity and CMV serostatus were collected together with the repertoire data. A later genetic analysis took genome-wide SNP genotypes for about 55% of the roughly 670 donors and used that subset as a discovery cohort. All discovery cohort repertoires had been generated using a single sequencing platform. Class I and class II HLA loci were covered by the typing at four-digit resolution. The number of donors typed differed by locus, with 629-630 for A, B, C, DRB1 and DQB1, roughly 550 for DQA1, under 610 for DPA1, and approximately 470 for DPB1. About five DR-DQ haplotypes were handled as single units for association and clustering because linkage in the cohort was strong. Among about 400 genotyped donors of the cohort, an average of around 250,000 unique TCR beta nucleotide sequences was sequenced per donor, of which about 19% were non-productive. Paper-wide results and their limitations: The authors suggested that the approach could potentially be generalized to other disease states and immunological phenotypes. Only TCR beta chains were sequenced in this cohort, and the absence of alpha or paired-chain data limited detectable features. According to a later analysis, parvovirus B19, influenza, CMV and Epstein-Barr virus appeared linked to several top co-occurrence clusters. In a later analysis, most CMV-associated TCR beta chains were found to appear HLA-restricted, with HLA associations seemingly driven largely by CMV exposure. The only immune exposure information available for the cohort was CMV serostatus. Because HLA typing was missing for some donors at each locus, association tests included only the typed subset. A later genetic analysis reported fewer N-insertions in productive TCRs among donors in an Asian-associated ancestry cluster than the roughly 650-donor mean. Presence/absence analyses assumed roughly uniform sequencing depth across donors, an assumption that may not hold. In a later analysis, about 17,000 TCR beta sequences were associated with specific HLA alleles at a false discovery rate of 0.05. A further reported finding was that TCR beta sequences accurately predicted the HLA-A and HLA-B alleles for most subjects in the first cohort. Correlated functional status among segregating V segments might be attributable to linkage disequilibrium, but an unknown experimental factor could not be ruled out. In both the original and validation cohorts, the classifier was reported to diagnose cytomegalovirus status with high specificity and sensitivity. The sequencing pipeline was judged likely to have produced a cluster of highly shared sequence variants as a technical artifact. While some public TCRs were present in many individuals, most TCR sequences turned up only very rarely across donors. A total of fewer than 200 TCR beta chains were listed by the study as associated with cytomegalovirus. In a later analysis, HLA-associated TCR beta chains were found to be more clonally expanded and to have lower generation probabilities than equally common non-associated chains. Three of the identified cytomegalovirus-associated TCR beta chains were confirmed in vitro to be specific for cytomegalovirus antigens. The earlier analysis of 587 of the donors excluded 15 to 20 rarely observed V segments, including chromosome 9 orphons, because counts were too low. Some IMGT-functional V segments, including TRBV6-2 and TRBV6-3, could not be told apart with the 87-base-pair reads, so those segments were excluded. When HLA alleles, especially DR and DQ, strongly co-occurred, TCR associations were difficult to assign to individual alleles. V-gene and J-gene trimming of TCR beta chains was associated with a missense DCLRE1C variant in a later genetic analysis, and the association was replicated in an independent cohort. A later analysis found that TCR association rates varied across HLA loci, with DRB1 alleles showing the most associated TCRs and HLA-C alleles the fewest. An earlier analysis of roughly 570 of the donors showed that most TCR beta V segments appeared in productive rearrangements either about 90% or about 30% of the time, which broadly matched IMGT annotations.

Library construction relied on the immunoSEQ multiplex PCR assay. For the multiplex PCR, a mixture combining 60 forward primers for TCR Vbeta segments and 13 reverse primers for TCR Jbeta segments was used. The CDR3 region of rearranged TCR beta genes was amplified from genomic DNA with a multiplex PCR assay. The amplified TCR beta libraries were sequenced on the Illumina HiSeq System as 87-base-pair reads. Per the original workflow: A later analysis tallied roughly 80 million unique TCR beta chains across the 666 repertoires, and around 9.9 million of those chains were shared by two or more donors. To remove PCR and sequencing errors, raw reads were error-corrected and collapsed into unique sequences using a nearest-neighbor algorithm that merged closely related sequences. V, D and J gene segments were assigned by aligning CDR3 sequences to IMGT reference sequences. Each retained sequence needed at least a six-nucleotide match to both a V gene segment and a J gene segment. A rearrangement was called productive if the CDR3 had no stop codons and remained in frame with V and J, and every other rearrangement was called non-productive. CDR3 was defined according to IMGT convention as the region running from the second conserved V-encoded cysteine to the conserved J-encoded phenylalanine. The earlier analysis of about 610 of the donors excluded sequences that lacked an unambiguous match to a single V gene segment. In an earlier analysis of 587 of the donors, a V segment was called functional when productive rearrangements were above 56.7%, and segregating when the standard deviation between donors exceeded 5%. To diagnose cytomegalovirus status from the catalog of TCR beta chain sequences, a statistical classification framework was built. In a later analysis, V and J genes were assigned by comparing TCR nucleotide sequences against IMGT/GENE-DB human TR gene sequences. Using the TCRdist pipeline, a later analysis assigned CDR3 sequences along with most-parsimonious VDJ recombination scenarios. In a later analysis, each TCR beta chain was defined by its CDR3 amino acid sequence together with its V-gene family, and reads lacking a unique V-gene family were excluded. As a way to deal with suspected cross-contamination and a sequencing artifact, a later analysis dropped 592 nucleotide sequences that were highly shared and had low generation probability. In a later analysis, a clonal expansion index was calculated for each public chain from normalized within-repertoire ranks of inferred template counts. Generation probabilities in a later analysis came from a VDJ recombination model fitted to out-of-frame rearrangements, and those results were checked against IGoR. In a later analysis, hypergeometric tests were used to score TCR-TCR, TCR-HLA and TCR-CMV co-occurrence, with a repertoire-size bias correction applied to TCR pairs. False discovery rates were estimated in a later analysis by permuting HLA or CMV assignments 20 times. In a later analysis, co-occurring TCRs were grouped using DBSCAN, and TCRdist sequence similarity was added for clustering within HLA-allele-positive subsets. Repertoires with fewer than 30,000 or more than 120,000 public chains were left out of co-occurrence clustering, as were five repertoires with anomalous nucleotide sharing. TCRdb provides this immuneACCESS table in a form limited to in-frame rearrangements. Some clones are lacking; in checked studies, under half of them reflect an unresolved V gene, and why the rest are absent is not known. V and J calls and clone size are given by that table; D and trimming were obtained from the DNA. The sample table lists roughly 180,000 clones, about 75% of them with a count of one. Approximately 2.4% of the sample is in the top ten clones.

The cohort consisted of some 670 healthy bone marrow donors. At the time of sampling, all cohort members were nominally healthy, though unrecorded immune exposures were likely present. The donor was CMV seronegative and was included in the group of 352 seronegative cohort members. A peripheral blood sample was collected from each donor, and TCR beta sequencing was performed on peripheral blood mononuclear cells. The Qiagen DNeasy Blood Extraction Kit was used to extract genomic DNA from the blood cell samples. Sequences MDHEN (CDR1) and SYDVKM (CDR2) are obtained from the germline V gene. The CDR3 numbers 14 residues from cysteine through phenylalanine. Only the CDR3 region is kept as DNA, spanning 42 bases read in frame from base 1. Trimming removed 2 bases from V and 0 bases from J, leaving 5 bases between the germline ends. This clone occurred once. It lacks a known antigen. No base quality values were provided; no much bigger clone lies one nucleotide off.

Sequences were obtained from PBMCs. The TCR sequence derives from a female donor in good health and CMV-seronegative. The receptor chain draws on TRBV28 and TRBJ1-5; the D gene identity is not certain. The CDR3 corresponds to CASSLVNSNQPQHF. The sequenced DNA is TGTGCCAGCAGTTTAGTTAATAGCAATCAGCCCCAGCATTTT. The CDR3 plus the reference TRBV28 and TRBJ1-5 genes for the other parts give the full variable domain: DVKVTQSSRYLVKRTGEKVFLECVQDMDHENMFWYRQDPGLGLRLIYFSYDVKMKEKGDIPEGYSVSREKKERFSLILESASTNQTSMYLCASSLVNSNQPQHFGDGTRLSIL.